The clone carrying this TCR beta chain was detected only a few times. Seattle patients were enrolled while actively infected and followed longitudinally. The CDR3 is 16 residues long. Trimming removed 4 bases from V and 6 bases from J; junction bases left unmatched: 11. Germline V CDR1 and CDR2: SGHAT, FQNNGV. The assay was immunoSEQ multiplex PCR, and TCRdb's table has in-frame clones only and misses some. The data hold some 250,000 clones, with roughly nine tenths observed a single time. This specimen comes from a study of blood T cell repertoires in COVID-19. As for the study in general: The United States, Italy and Spain were the sources of the acute and convalescent COVID-19 samples. Sources were T cells, B-cell-depleted T cells, or PBMCs; the material itself was cDNA or gDNA.

Sequenced sample: peripheral blood. The chain carries TRBV11-2 and TRBJ2-1, with 8 bases that match TRBD2. The sequence was obtained from a woman aged 25 to 39 with COVID-19, enrolled during active disease. The CDR3 region is CASSSSSRGALNEQFF. As DNA, the CDR3 is TGTGCCAGCAGCTCATCCTCGCGGGGGGCCCTCAATGAGCAGTTCTTC.